This T cell receptor (beta chain) appears in the sequencing data of a study of cytomegalovirus exposure and HLA in healthy donors. Overall study results and limits: Despite most TCR sequences being rare, some public TCRs occurred in many donors. The authors judged a highly shared variant cluster likely a sequencing artifact.

The sample holds a few counts of this clone. Its antigen is as yet unknown. Trimming stripped 2 bases from V and 0 bases from J, with 10 bases between. Germline V gives CDR1 GTSNPN, CDR2 SVGIG (reference sequence). CDR3 size: 14 residues. Primers for the PCR totalled 60 Vbeta and 13 Jbeta. Assay used: immunoSEQ multiplex PCR; TCRdb lists only in-frame clones, some missing. The sample holds about 160,000 clones, roughly four fifths seen once. The sequence was collected from a man aged 60-69 years in good health and CMV-seronegative. V and J are TRBV30 and TRBJ1-2; D is uncertain. Specimen: PBMCs. CDR3 nucleotides: TGTGCCTGGAGTACGGGAGCAACTAACTATGGCTACACCTTC. Its translation is CAWSTGATNYGYTF.